These T cell receptor beta chains were read from a single sample in a study of tumor and adjacent non-tumor tissue in lung cancer. Using its own MiXCR run on the multiplex PCR reads, TCRdb lists one record per CDR3 protein. The sample lists 200,000 to 250,000 distinct CDR3 sequences, 60% to 75% occurring once. The sample comprised lung tumor tissue. The source is a man between 60 and 75 years old with non-small cell lung cancer. Both conserved end residues are part of each CDR3. The order of the fields is CDR3 DNA, CDR3 protein, J gene, V gene, clone size, D gene. D genes are given only for firm matches. Size values are once, few and many counts, or a class for expanded clones, and some rows have none.

cdr3_nt: TGTGCCAGCAGCTTAGAGCCAGGCAATGAAAAACTGTTTTTT; cdr3_aa: CASSLEPGNEKLFF; j_call: TRBJ1-4; v_call: TRBV11-2; clone_size: many; d_call: -
cdr3_nt: TGCGCCAGCAGATTTCCAGGACCAGTCACAGAAACGCAGTATTTT; cdr3_aa: CASRFPGPVTETQYF; j_call: TRBJ2-3; v_call: TRBV5-1; clone_size: -; d_call: -
cdr3_nt: TGCGCCAGCAGAGCCGACAGGGCAGGAGAGACCCAGTACTTC; cdr3_aa: CASRADRAGETQYF; j_call: TRBJ2-5; v_call: TRBV5-1; clone_size: -; d_call: TRBD1
cdr3_nt: TGCACCGTTGAACTGCCGGATTCTTACGAGCAGTACTTC; cdr3_aa: CTVELPDSYEQYF; j_call: TRBJ2-7; v_call: TRBV29-1; clone_size: -; d_call: -
cdr3_nt: TGTGCCAGCAGCGACCCGACCTACGAGCAGTACTTC; cdr3_aa: CASSDPTYEQYF; j_call: TRBJ2-7; v_call: TRBV2; clone_size: few; d_call: -
cdr3_nt: TGTTCGGCGGGGGGGAATGGTTACACCTTC; cdr3_aa: CSAGGNGYTF; j_call: TRBJ1-2; v_call: TRBV6-1; clone_size: -; d_call: -
cdr3_nt: TGTGCCAGCAGTTATTTAGCACGGGTGGCATTC; cdr3_aa: CASSYLARVAF; j_call: TRBJ1-2; v_call: TRBV6-6; clone_size: few; d_call: -
cdr3_nt: TGTGCCAGCGCAGCGGAAGGGAGGAGCACTGAAGCTTTCTTT; cdr3_aa: CASAAEGRSTEAFF; j_call: TRBJ1-1; v_call: TRBV6-2/TRBV6-3; clone_size: -; d_call: -
cdr3_nt: TGCAGTGCCGAACGGACCCTAGCCAAAAACATTCAGTACTTC; cdr3_aa: CSAERTLAKNIQYF; j_call: TRBJ2-4; v_call: TRBV20-1; clone_size: -; d_call: -
cdr3_nt: TGCAGTGCCAGCGGGGGACCAGACATTCAGTACTTC; cdr3_aa: CSASGGPDIQYF; j_call: TRBJ2-4; v_call: TRBV20-1; clone_size: -; d_call: TRBD2
cdr3_nt: TGCAGCGTCCAAAGGACAGGGGGAGGCGAGCAGTACTTC; cdr3_aa: CSVQRTGGGEQYF; j_call: TRBJ2-7; v_call: TRBV29-1; clone_size: many; d_call: TRBD1
cdr3_nt: TGTGTCAGCATCCCACTAACAGGCCATAACTATGGCTACACCTTC; cdr3_aa: CVSIPLTGHNYGYTF; j_call: TRBJ1-2; v_call: TRBV6-1; clone_size: -; d_call: -
cdr3_nt: TGTGCCAGCATCATAGTTGGGACTGGCGGGAGGGAGAAGCAGTTCTTC; cdr3_aa: CASIIVGTGGREKQFF; j_call: TRBJ2-1; v_call: TRBV11-3; clone_size: -; d_call: TRBD2
cdr3_nt: TGTGCCACCGGTGATACCCAGAGGGGAACTGAAGCTTTCTTT; cdr3_aa: CATGDTQRGTEAFF; j_call: TRBJ1-1; v_call: TRBV24-1; clone_size: -; d_call: -
cdr3_nt: TGCAGTGCTAAGGATAGCGGGAGGGAGACGCGGTACTTC; cdr3_aa: CSAKDSGRETRYF; j_call: TRBJ2-5; v_call: TRBV20-1; clone_size: -; d_call: TRBD2
cdr3_nt: TGTGCCAGCAGAGAGGGGGGGTCGGACACCGGGGAGCTGTTTTTT; cdr3_aa: CASREGGSDTGELFF; j_call: TRBJ2-2; v_call: TRBV28; clone_size: many; d_call: -
cdr3_nt: TGTGACGGCAGCTTGTCACAAGGGTACGAGCAGTACTTC; cdr3_aa: CDGSLSQGYEQYF; j_call: TRBJ2-7; v_call: TRBV11-3; clone_size: -; d_call: -
cdr3_nt: TGCAGTGCCAGGACTAGCGGGAGGGTTTACGAACAGTACTTC; cdr3_aa: CSARTSGRVYEQYF; j_call: TRBJ2-7; v_call: TRBV20-1; clone_size: -; d_call: TRBD2
cdr3_nt: TGTGCCACCGTAGCGGGAGGGCCGGACAAGCAGTACTTC; cdr3_aa: CATVAGGPDKQYF; j_call: TRBJ2-7; v_call: TRBV6-6; clone_size: -; d_call: TRBD2
cdr3_nt: TGTGCCAGCAGTTTGGCGTTTCGCCTCACCACAGATACGCAGTATTTT; cdr3_aa: CASSLAFRLTTDTQYF; j_call: TRBJ2-3; v_call: TRBV12-3/TRBV12-4; clone_size: once; d_call: -
cdr3_nt: TGTGCCAGCTGTTTATCAACAGGGACAGGGGAAGGTTACACCTTC; cdr3_aa: CASCLSTGTGEGYTF; j_call: TRBJ1-2; v_call: TRBV6-2/TRBV6-3; clone_size: -; d_call: TRBD1
cdr3_nt: TGCAGCGGTGAAGACAGGGGAAACGCAGAAGCTTTCTTT; cdr3_aa: CSGEDRGNAEAFF; j_call: TRBJ1-1; v_call: TRBV29-1; clone_size: -; d_call: TRBD1
cdr3_nt: TGCAGTGCTAGCCTCGGAGAGGGAGAGACCCAGTACTTC; cdr3_aa: CSASLGEGETQYF; j_call: TRBJ2-5; v_call: TRBV20-1; clone_size: -; d_call: -
cdr3_nt: TGTGCCAGTAGCCAAGGGACTAGCAGGAGAGCGTACAATGAGCAGTTCTTC; cdr3_aa: CASSQGTSRRAYNEQFF; j_call: TRBJ2-1; v_call: TRBV4-2; clone_size: -; d_call: TRBD2
cdr3_nt: TGTGCCAGCACCCCTCGACAGGGGGTCTACGAGCAGTACTTC; cdr3_aa: CASTPRQGVYEQYF; j_call: TRBJ2-7; v_call: TRBV6-5; clone_size: -; d_call: TRBD1
cdr3_nt: TGCAGTGCCCAAAAGGAGTCCACAGATACGCAGTATTTT; cdr3_aa: CSAQKESTDTQYF; j_call: TRBJ2-3; v_call: TRBV20-1; clone_size: -; d_call: -
cdr3_nt: TGTGCCAGCAGCATAAACCCAGGGGACTATGGCTACATCTTC; cdr3_aa: CASSINPGDYGYIF; j_call: TRBJ1-2; v_call: TRBV5-4; clone_size: -; d_call: -
cdr3_nt: TGTGCCAGCAGTTTCACAGGGTATAGAGAAAAACTGTTTTTT; cdr3_aa: CASSFTGYREKLFF; j_call: TRBJ1-4; v_call: TRBV12-3/TRBV12-4; clone_size: few; d_call: -
cdr3_nt: TGCGCCAGCAGTGAGTCTGGCAGGGGTAACACCGGGGAGCTGTTTTTT; cdr3_aa: CASSESGRGNTGELFF; j_call: TRBJ2-2; v_call: TRBV10-1; clone_size: -; d_call: -
cdr3_nt: TGCAGCGTTGACATAGGGGTGGGGACAGATTACGGCTACACCTTC; cdr3_aa: CSVDIGVGTDYGYTF; j_call: TRBJ1-2; v_call: TRBV29-1; clone_size: -; d_call: TRBD1
cdr3_nt: TGTGCCAGAGGTCCAACTAGCGGGGGAGACACTGGGGACAACGTCCTGACTTTC; cdr3_aa: CARGPTSGGDTGDNVLTF; j_call: TRBJ2-6; v_call: TRBV11-2; clone_size: -; d_call: TRBD2